The 17 T cell receptor beta chains below were found in one sample sequenced in a study of T cells in Graves' hyperthyroidism and ophthalmopathy. What was amplified from RNA transcripts were TCR beta CDR3 regions. The study used the HTBI primer set for a first-round RT-PCR of the TCR CDR3. TCRdb re-called the multiplex PCR reads with MiXCR, one entry per CDR3 protein. The sample holds approximately 720,000 distinct CDR3 sequences, over 15% seen once. The sample taken for sequencing was blood. The receptor set was obtained from a woman aged 45-60 years with Graves' hyperthyroidism that later progressed to Graves' ophthalmopathy.

This clonotype was picked up many times. The V gene is TRBV30, the J gene TRBJ1-1; D is possibly TRBD1 (5 bases). The germline gives CDR1 GTSNPN, CDR2 SVGIG (reference sequence). This CDR3 region has 10 residues. CDR3 DNA: TGTGGGGGGGTAGGGACTGAAGCTTTCTTT. This codes for CGGVGTEAFF. The full variable domain, rest sourced from reference TRBV30 and TRBJ1-1, is SQTIHQWPATLVQPVGSPLSLECTVEGTSNPNLYWYRQAAGRGLQLLFYSVGIGQISSEVPQNLSASRPQDRQFILSSKKLLLSDSGFYLCGGVGTEAFFGQGTRLTVV.

V gene TRBV5-1 combines with J gene TRBJ1-1; maybe TRBD1 (5 bases). The CDR3 spans 16 residues. The V gene lost 2 bases and the J gene lost 0 bases, with 14 bases spanning the gap. In germline, CDR1 is SGHRS, CDR2 YFSETQ. Here the CDR3 reads CASSFKAQDMNTEAFF. CDR3 coding DNA: TGCGCCAGCAGCTTCAAGGCGCAGGACATGAACACTGAAGCTTTCTTT.

This clonotype was recorded many times. The chain has TRBV2 and TRBJ2-5, with D possibly being TRBD2 (5 bases). Trimming cost V 1 base and J 2 bases, with 11 bases left between them. Per germline, CDR1 SNHLY and CDR2 FYNNEI. The CDR3 spans 15 residues. CDR3 nucleotide sequence: TGTGCCAGCAGTGAAGGGGCGGACTCACAAGAGACCCAGTACTTC. This sequence encodes CASSEGADSQETQYF.

Regarding this clonotype: A much larger clone lies one base from this, so it may be a read error. V usage is TRBV20-1 and J usage is TRBJ2-3; tentatively, D is TRBD2 (7 bases). The germline CDR1 and CDR2 sequences are DFQATT and SNEGSKA (reference sequence). The CDR3 extends over 18 amino acids. V gave up 3 bases and J gave up 2 bases, with 24 bases separating them. The CDR3: CSASLRGVGGGLTDTQYF. The CDR3 nucleotides are TGCAGTGCTAGCCTCAGAGGAGTAGGGGGGGGGCTCACAGATACGCAGTATTTT.

This clonotype was counted a few times. The V and J genes are TRBV6-6 and TRBJ1-2; 7 nucleotides match TRBD1. J gave up 5 bases and V 2 bases, and 2 bases lay outside the gene matches. There are 13 residues in the CDR3. The germline V gene has CDR1 MNHNY and CDR2 SVGAGI (reference sequence). CDR3 in amino acids: CASSYDRVYGYTF. The CDR3 bases are TGTGCCAGCAGTTACGACAGGGTGTATGGCTACACCTTC.

This clonotype showed up many times. The chain employs TRBV30 and TRBJ1-5, with 8 positions matching TRBD1. Germline values: CDR1 GTSNPN, CDR2 SVGIG (reference sequence). The CDR3 length is 17 residues. The V gene end was trimmed by 0 bases and the J gene end by 3 bases; junction bases not matched to a gene: 10. This CDR3 is CAWSVPRTGQANQPQHF. CDR3 DNA sequence: TGTGCCTGGAGTGTCCCACGGACAGGGCAGGCCAATCAGCCCCAGCATTTT.

This chain links TRBV20-1 with TRBJ2-5; TRBD1 is a possible D gene (5 bases). Germline V lookup: CDR1 DFQATT, CDR2 SNEGSKA (reference sequence). Trimming took off 8 bases at V and 2 bases at J, with 15 bases between the two ends. The CDR3 runs to 13 residues. The CDR3 region has the DNA TGCAGTTTAACCCGTAGGGGACAAGAGACCCAGTACTTC. Residues: CSLTRRGQETQYF.

This clonotype was observed a handful of times. The CDR3 loop reads CASSAEDSNQPQHF. In nucleotides, the CDR3 is TGTGCCAGCAGCGCCGAGGATAGCAATCAGCCCCAGCATTTT. V gene TRBV7-9 combines with J gene TRBJ1-5; D is unresolved. Trimming removed 5 bases from V and 0 bases from J, with 8 bases in between. The germline V gene has CDR1 SEHNR and CDR2 FQNEAQ (reference sequence). The CDR3 has 14 residues.

This clonotype was counted at least ten times. This chain links TRBV5-1 with TRBJ1-1; D is perhaps TRBD1 (6 bases). CDR1 and CDR2 (germline): SGHRS, YFSETQ. Between the trimmed V and J ends, which lost 0 bases and 4 bases, there was a span of 13 bases. The CDR3 extends over 15 amino acids. The DNA for the CDR3 is TGCGCCAGCAGCTTGGCCCAGGGGCTGGTCACTGAAGCTTTCTTT. Residues: CASSLAQGLVTEAFF.

This clonotype was recorded many times. This chain connects TRBV11-2 to TRBJ2-5; no clear D gene. Trimming took off 1 base at V and 4 bases at J, with 16 bases between the two ends. The germline V gene has CDR1 SGHAT and CDR2 FQNNGV. This CDR3 region has 16 residues. CDR3 sequence: CASSLGAGLVGETQYF. In DNA, the CDR3 is TGTGCCAGCAGCTTAGGTGCCGGGCTAGTTGGAGAGACCCAGTACTTC.

With regard to this clonotype: Germline is not matched at one junction end, which may reflect a read error. The gene calls are TRBV2 and TRBJ1-2, with D possibly being TRBD1 (5 bases). This CDR3 is built from 13 residues. Germline-derived CDR1 and CDR2 are SNHLY and FYNNEI. The CDR3 is CASTQGVHYGYAF. The CDR3 bases are TGTGCCAGCACCCAGGGAGTTCACTATGGCTACGCCTTC.

There are a few counts of this clonotype. The J gene is TRBJ1-4, the V gene TRBV20-1, with a weak D call TRBD1 (6 bases). Trimming shortened V by 6 bases and J by 6 bases, and 14 bases separated the two germline ends. The CDR3 loop spans 13 amino acids. CDR1 is DFQATT and CDR2 is SNEGSKA in the germline V gene (reference sequence). The CDR3 DNA is TGCAGTGCAGAAGGGGGATTCGATGAAAAACTGTTTTTT. Residues: CSAEGGFDEKLFF.

This clonotype has more than one count but fewer than ten. The chain combines TRBV9 with TRBJ2-5; TRBD2 aligns across 11 bases. The CDR3 totals 16 residues. In germline, CDR1 is SGDLS, CDR2 YYNGEE. The trim removed 4 bases at V and 4 bases at J, leaving 9 bases unmatched. Here the CDR3 DNA reads TGTGCCAGCAGCCCCCCCCAAGGACTAGCGGGAGAGACCCAGTACTTC. Translated: CASSPPQGLAGETQYF. Full variable domain (outside the CDR3, taken from reference TRBV9 and TRBJ2-5): DSGVTQTPKHLITATGQRVTLRCSPRSGDLSVYWYQQSLDQGLQFLIQYYNGEERAKGNILERFSAQQFPDLHSELNLSSLELGDSALYFCASSPPQGLAGETQYFGPGTRLLVL.

The table lists this clonotype with a count of one. The rearrangement links TRBV19 to TRBJ2-2; D ambiguous. V lost 1 base to trimming and J lost 7 bases, with 10 bases between them. Germline lookup yields CDR1 LNHDA and CDR2 SQIVND (reference sequence). The CDR3 is 14 residues long. The CDR3 DNA is TGTGCCAGTAGTATAGGAGCAGGAATCGGGGAGCTGTTTTTT. Protein sequence: CASSIGAGIGELFF.

The chain links TRBV9 to TRBJ2-3; 8 bases fit TRBD2. CDR1 and CDR2 (germline): SGDLS, YYNGEE. V shed 0 bases, J shed 3 bases, and the junction held 6 bases outside the gene matches. This CDR3 comprises 16 residues. The CDR3 DNA is TGTGCCAGCAGCGTAGGAAGCGGGGGAATAACAGATACGCAGTATTTT. The encoded protein is CASSVGSGGITDTQYF.

This clonotype was seen ten or more times. The chain carries TRBV12-3 or TRBV12-4 and TRBJ2-1, with 10 bases lining up with TRBD2. CDR3 length: 15 amino acids. V was pared by 3 bases and J by 4 bases, with 3 bases of the junction left unmatched. This CDR3 is CASSFSGGTYNEQFF. CDR3 nucleotide sequence: TGTGCCAGCAGTTTTAGCGGGGGGACGTACAATGAGCAGTTCTTC.

In this sample, this clonotype turned up once. The chain combines TRBV14 with TRBJ1-4; D is undetermined. Trimming took off 0 bases at V and 7 bases at J, with 9 bases between the two ends. The germline V gene encodes CDR1 SGHDN and CDR2 FVKESK. This CDR3 region has 14 residues. The CDR3 region has the DNA TGTGCCAGCAGCCAAGACAGGATGCGTGAAAAACTGTTTTTT. It yields the protein CASSQDRMREKLFF.